These T cell receptor beta chains were read from a single sample in a study of CD8 T cells in ankylosing spondylitis. TCRdb re-called the 5' RACE reads through MiXCR, storing one row per CDR3 protein. The table records 200,000 to 250,000 distinct CDR3 sequences, about 10% of them present only once. Sequencing was carried out using blood, either unsorted or a sorted T cell fraction (not recorded which). These TCRs come from a male donor with ankylosing spondylitis or in good health (not recorded which). CDR3s include the opening cysteine and the closing phenylalanine or tryptophan.

V	CDR3
TRBV10-3	CAIRREGSTDTQYF
TRBV19	CASSIFTGELFF
TRBV7-3	CASSFRRALGGDGELFF
TRBV7-2	CASSLLGSATSGETQYF
TRBV15	CATSRVDKLAKNIQYF
TRBV5-1	CASSLPDRDRAEAFF
TRBV20-1	CSAPPAGGYNEQFF
TRBV6-5	CASSYAGQHSGNTIYF
TRBV5-1	CASSLQPTGANEQFF
TRBV7-2	CASSLVPRGREQYF
TRBV28	CASTNPQGVSSYNSPLHF
TRBV5-1	CASRLDSTSYEQYF
TRBV10-3	CAISVSGDNSPLHF
TRBV18	CASSPVPRQGGTGELFF
TRBV7-9	CASSSGDWPSDEQYF
TRBV2	CASSEWDSGYEQYF
TRBV6-1	CASSEFSQANTGELFF
TRBV7-2	CASRAPPSNEQFF
TRBV7-6	CASSLARTGSTGNTIYF
TRBV6-5	CASSYEETGNYGYTF
TRBV7-8	CASSFGTGYEETQYF
TRBV9	CASSSLAGRVAGELFF
TRBV19	CASSIRRGGRDEQFF
TRBV14	CASSGLAGSSTDTQYF
TRBV20-1	CSASQLGGVKNIQYF
TRBV5-1	CASSLGQILNTEAFF
TRBV7-2	CASSLGQGGSEAFF
TRBV12-3/TRBV12-4	CASSPNPGLGVETQYF
TRBV19	CASSAQGRGLSHEQFF
TRBV5-1	CASSLDWGYEQYF
TRBV12-3/TRBV12-4	CASNQGLASGGILAKNIQYF
TRBV7-2	CASSPGTSLTEQYF
TRBV20-1	CSARVPNFYEQYF
TRBV11-2	CASSQDILITNEKLFF
TRBV5-1	CASSLRTGVTGELFF
TRBV25-1	CASRDDSGANVLTF
TRBV7-9	CASSERQIFYEQYF